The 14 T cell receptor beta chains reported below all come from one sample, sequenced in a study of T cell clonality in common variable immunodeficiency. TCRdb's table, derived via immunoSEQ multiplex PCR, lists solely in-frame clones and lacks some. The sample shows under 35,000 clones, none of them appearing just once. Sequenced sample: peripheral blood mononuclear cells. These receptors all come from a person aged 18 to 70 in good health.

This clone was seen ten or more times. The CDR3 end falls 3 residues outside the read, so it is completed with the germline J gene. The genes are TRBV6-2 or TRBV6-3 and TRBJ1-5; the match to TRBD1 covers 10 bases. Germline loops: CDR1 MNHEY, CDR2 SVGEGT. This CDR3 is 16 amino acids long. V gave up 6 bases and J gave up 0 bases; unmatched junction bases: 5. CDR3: CASRRQGADSNQPQHF. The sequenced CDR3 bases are TGTGCCAGCAGACGACAGGGGGCGGATAGCAATCAGCCC.

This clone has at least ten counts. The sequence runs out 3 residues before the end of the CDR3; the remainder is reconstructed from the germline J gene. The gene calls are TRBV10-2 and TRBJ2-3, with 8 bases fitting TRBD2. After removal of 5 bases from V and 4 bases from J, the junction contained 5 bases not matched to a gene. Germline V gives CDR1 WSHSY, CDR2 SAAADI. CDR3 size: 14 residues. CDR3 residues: CASSQAGEADTQYF. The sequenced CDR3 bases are TGCGCCAGCAGTCAAGCGGGAGAGGCAGATACG.

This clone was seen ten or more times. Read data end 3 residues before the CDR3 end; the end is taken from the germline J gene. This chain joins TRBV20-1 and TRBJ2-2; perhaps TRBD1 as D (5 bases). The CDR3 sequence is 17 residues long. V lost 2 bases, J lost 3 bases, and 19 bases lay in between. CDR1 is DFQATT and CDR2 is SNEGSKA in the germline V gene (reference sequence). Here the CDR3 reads CSARIPRAVKDTGELFF. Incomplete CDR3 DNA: TGCAGTGCTAGAATCCCCAGGGCAGTGAAGGACACCGGGGAG.

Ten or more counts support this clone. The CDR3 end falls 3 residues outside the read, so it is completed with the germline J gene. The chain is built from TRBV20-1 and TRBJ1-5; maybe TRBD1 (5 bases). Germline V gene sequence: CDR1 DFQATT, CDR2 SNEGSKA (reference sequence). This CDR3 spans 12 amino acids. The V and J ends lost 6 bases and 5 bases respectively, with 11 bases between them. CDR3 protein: CSAGRVDQPQHF. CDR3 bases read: TGCAGTGCCGGCAGGGTAGATCAGCCC.

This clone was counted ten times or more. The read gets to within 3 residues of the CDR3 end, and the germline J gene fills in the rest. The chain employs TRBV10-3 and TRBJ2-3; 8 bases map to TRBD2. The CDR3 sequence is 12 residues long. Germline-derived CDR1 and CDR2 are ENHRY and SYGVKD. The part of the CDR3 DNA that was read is TGTGCTAACGGGGGCGGGGGGGATACG. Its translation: CANGGGGDT. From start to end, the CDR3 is CANGGGGDTQYF.

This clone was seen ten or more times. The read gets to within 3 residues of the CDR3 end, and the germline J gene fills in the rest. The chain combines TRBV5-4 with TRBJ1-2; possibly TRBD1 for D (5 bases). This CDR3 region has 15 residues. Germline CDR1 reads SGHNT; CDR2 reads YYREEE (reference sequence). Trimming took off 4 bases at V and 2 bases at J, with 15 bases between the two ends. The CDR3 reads CASSPSTDGNYGYTF. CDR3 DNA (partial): TGTGCCAGCAGCCCCTCGACAGACGGAAACTATGGC.

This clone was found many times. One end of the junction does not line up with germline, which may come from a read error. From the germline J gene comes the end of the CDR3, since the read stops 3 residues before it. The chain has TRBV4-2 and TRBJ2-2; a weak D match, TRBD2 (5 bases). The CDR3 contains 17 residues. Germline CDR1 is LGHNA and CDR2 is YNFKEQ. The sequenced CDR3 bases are TGCGCCAGCAGCCAAGAAACGGGGTTAGGTCACACCGGGGAG. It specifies CASSQETGLGHTGE. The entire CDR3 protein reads CASSQETGLGHTGELFF.

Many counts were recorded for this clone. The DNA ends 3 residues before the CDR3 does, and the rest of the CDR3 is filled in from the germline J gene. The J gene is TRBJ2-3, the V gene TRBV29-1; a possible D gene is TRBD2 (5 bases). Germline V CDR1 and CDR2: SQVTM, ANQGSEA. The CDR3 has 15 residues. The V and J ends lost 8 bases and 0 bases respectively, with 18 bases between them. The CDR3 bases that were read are TGCAGCTTAACCCTCGCGGGCGGAAGCACAGATACG. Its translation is CSLTLAGGSTDT. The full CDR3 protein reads CSLTLAGGSTDTQYF.

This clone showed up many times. Partial CDR3 DNA: TGCAGCGGCGGGACACAAAACACTGAA. It encodes CSGGTQNTE. The entire CDR3 is CSGGTQNTEAFF. The chain uses TRBV29-1 and TRBJ1-1, with a weak D call TRBD1 (6 bases). Coverage ceases 3 residues before the CDR3 finishes, and the germline J gene fills in the end. The CDR3 spans 12 residues. V gave up 7 bases and J gave up 2 bases, with 11 bases separating them. Germline V gene lookup returns CDR1 SQVTM and CDR2 ANQGSEA.

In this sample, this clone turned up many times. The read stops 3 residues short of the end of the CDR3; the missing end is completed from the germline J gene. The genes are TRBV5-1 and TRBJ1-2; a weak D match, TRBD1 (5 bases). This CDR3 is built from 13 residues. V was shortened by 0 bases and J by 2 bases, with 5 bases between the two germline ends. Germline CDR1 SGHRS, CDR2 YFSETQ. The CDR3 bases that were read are TGCGCCAGCAGCTTGGCAGGGAACTATGGC. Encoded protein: CASSLAGNYG. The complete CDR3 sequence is CASSLAGNYGYTF.

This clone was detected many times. The CDR3 region is CASSPSGQGFFEQYF. The covered CDR3 bases are TGTGCCAGCAGCCCCAGTGGACAGGGGTTTTTCGAG. J is TRBJ2-7 and V is TRBV9, with 9 positions matching TRBD1. The read ends 3 residues before the CDR3 terminus; that terminus is restored from the germline J gene. Trimming removed 4 bases from V and 6 bases from J; junction bases left unmatched: 11. CDR1 SGDLS and CDR2 YYNGEE come from the germline V gene. The CDR3 is made up of 15 amino acids.

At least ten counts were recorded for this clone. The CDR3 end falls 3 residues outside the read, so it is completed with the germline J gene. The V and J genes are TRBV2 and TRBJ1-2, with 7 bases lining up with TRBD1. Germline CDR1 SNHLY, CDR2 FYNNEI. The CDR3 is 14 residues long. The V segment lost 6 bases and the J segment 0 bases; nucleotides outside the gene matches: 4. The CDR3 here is CASSRDSANYGYTF. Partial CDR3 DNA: TGTGCCAGCAGCCGGGACAGCGCTAACTATGGC.

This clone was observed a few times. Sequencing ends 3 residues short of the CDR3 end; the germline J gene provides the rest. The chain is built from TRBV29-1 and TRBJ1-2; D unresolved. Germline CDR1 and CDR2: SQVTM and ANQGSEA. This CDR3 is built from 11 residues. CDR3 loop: CSTILSEGYTF. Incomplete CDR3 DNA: TGCAGTACTATATTATCCGAAGGC.

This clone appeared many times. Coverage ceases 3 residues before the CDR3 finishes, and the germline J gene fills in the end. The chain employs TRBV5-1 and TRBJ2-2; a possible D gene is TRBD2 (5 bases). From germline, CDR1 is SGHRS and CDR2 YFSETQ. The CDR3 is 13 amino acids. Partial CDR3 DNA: TGCGCCAGCGCGGCGGACTTCAATGAAAAG. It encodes CASAADFNEK. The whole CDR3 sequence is CASAADFNEKLFF.